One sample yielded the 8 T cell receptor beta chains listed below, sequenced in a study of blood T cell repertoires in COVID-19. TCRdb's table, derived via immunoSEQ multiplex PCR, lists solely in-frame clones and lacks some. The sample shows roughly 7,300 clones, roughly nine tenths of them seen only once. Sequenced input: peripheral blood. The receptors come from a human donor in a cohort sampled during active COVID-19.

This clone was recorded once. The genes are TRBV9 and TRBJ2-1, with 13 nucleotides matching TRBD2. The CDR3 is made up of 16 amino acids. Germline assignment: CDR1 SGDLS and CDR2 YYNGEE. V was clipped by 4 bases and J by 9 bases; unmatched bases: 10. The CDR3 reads CASSPPGLAGMAEQFF. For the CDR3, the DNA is TGTGCCAGCAGCCCACCGGGACTAGCGGGAATGGCTGAGCAGTTCTTC.

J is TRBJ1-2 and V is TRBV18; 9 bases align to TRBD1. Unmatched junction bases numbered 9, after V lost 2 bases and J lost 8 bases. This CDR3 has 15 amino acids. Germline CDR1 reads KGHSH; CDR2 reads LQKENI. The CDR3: CASSPTGQGVSGYTF. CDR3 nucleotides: TGTGCCAGCTCACCAACGGGACAGGGTGTCTCCGGCTACACCTTC.

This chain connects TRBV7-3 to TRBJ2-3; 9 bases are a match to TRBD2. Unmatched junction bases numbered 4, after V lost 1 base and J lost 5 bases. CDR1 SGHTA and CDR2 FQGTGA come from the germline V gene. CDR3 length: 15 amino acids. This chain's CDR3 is CASSLSGGAGDTQYF. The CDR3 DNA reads TGTGCCAGCAGCTTAAGCGGGGGGGCTGGAGATACGCAGTATTTT. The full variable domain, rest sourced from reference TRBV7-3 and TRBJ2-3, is GAGVSQTPSNKVTEKGKYVELRCDPISGHTALYWYRQSLGQGPEFLIYFQGTGAADDSGLPNDRFFAVRPEGSVSTLKIQRTERGDSAVYLCASSLSGGAGDTQYFGPGTRLTVL.

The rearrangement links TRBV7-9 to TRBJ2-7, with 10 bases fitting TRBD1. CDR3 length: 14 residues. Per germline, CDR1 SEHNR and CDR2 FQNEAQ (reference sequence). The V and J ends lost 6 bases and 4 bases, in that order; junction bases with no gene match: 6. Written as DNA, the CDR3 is TGTGCCAGCAGTGCCGGGACAGGGGCGTACGAGCAGTACTTC. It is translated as CASSAGTGAYEQYF. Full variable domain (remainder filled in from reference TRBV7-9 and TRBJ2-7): DTGVSQNPRHKITKRGQNVTFRCDPISEHNRLYWYRQTLGQGPEFLTYFQNEAQLEKSRLLSDRFSAERPKGSFSTLEIQRTEQGDSAMYLCASSAGTGAYEQYFGPGTRLTVT.

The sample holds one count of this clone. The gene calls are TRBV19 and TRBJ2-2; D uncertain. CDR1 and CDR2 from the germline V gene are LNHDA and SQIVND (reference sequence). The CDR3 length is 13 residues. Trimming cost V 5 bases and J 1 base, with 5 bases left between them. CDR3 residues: CASSHRNTGELFF. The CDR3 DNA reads TGTGCCAGTAGTCATAGGAACACCGGGGAGCTGTTTTTT.

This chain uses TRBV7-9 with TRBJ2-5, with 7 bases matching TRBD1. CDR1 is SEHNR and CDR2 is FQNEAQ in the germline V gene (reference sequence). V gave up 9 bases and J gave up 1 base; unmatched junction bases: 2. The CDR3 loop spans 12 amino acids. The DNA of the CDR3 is TGTGCCAGTGGGGACAGCCAAGAGACCCAGTACTTC. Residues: CASGDSQETQYF.

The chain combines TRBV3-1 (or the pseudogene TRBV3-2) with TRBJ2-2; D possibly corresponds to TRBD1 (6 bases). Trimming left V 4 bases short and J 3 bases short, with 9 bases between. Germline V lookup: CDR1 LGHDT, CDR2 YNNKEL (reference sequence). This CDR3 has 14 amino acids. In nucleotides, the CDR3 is TGTGCCAGCAGCCTCGAGGGGGACACCGGGGAGCTGTTTTTT. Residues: CASSLEGDTGELFF.

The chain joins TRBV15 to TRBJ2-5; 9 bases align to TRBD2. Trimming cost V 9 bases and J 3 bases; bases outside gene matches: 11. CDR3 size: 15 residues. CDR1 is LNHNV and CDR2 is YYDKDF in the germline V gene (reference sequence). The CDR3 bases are TGTGCCACTATGGGTGTAGCGGGAGCAAAAGAGACCCAGTACTTC. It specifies CATMGVAGAKETQYF.